The entry that follows covers one T cell receptor beta chain sequence. V was trimmed by 4 bases and J by 1 base, leaving 11 bases between them. The germline V gene encodes CDR1 SGHRS and CDR2 YFSETQ. The CDR3 is 15 amino acids. This specimen comes from a study of blood T cell repertoires in COVID-19. Produced via immunoSEQ multiplex PCR; TCRdb's table is partial and in-frame only. In the table there are 150,000 to 200,000 clones, around 82% of which are singletons. Sequencing was performed on peripheral blood. The chain links TRBV5-1 to TRBJ2-2; possibly TRBD1 for D (5 bases). The sequence was obtained from a middle-aged woman with COVID-19, enrolled during active disease. CDR3 sequence (DNA): TGCGCCAGCAGCCACCTTGGACAGAACACCGGGGAGCTGTTTTTT. Translation: CASSHLGQNTGELFF.